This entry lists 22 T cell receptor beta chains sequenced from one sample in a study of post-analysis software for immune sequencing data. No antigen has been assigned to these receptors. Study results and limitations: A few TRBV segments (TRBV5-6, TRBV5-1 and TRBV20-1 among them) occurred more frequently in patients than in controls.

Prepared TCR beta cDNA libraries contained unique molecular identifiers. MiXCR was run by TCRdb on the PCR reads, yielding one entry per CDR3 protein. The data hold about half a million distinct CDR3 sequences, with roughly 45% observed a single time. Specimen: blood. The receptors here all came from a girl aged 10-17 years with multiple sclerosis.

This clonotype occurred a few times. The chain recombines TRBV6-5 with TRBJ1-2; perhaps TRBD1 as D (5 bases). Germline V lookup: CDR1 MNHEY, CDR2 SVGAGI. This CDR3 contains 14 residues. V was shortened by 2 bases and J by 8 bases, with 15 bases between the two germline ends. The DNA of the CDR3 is TGTGCCAGCAGTTACGGGGGTCTCTGGGTAGGCTACACCTTC. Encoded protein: CASSYGGLWVGYTF.

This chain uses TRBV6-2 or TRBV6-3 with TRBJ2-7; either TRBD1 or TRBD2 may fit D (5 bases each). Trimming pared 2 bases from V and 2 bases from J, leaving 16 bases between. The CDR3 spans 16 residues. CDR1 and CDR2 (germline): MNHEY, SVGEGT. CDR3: CASSYPPGQGAYEQYF. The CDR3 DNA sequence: TGTGCCAGCAGTTACCCACCCGGGCAGGGAGCCTACGAGCAGTACTTC.

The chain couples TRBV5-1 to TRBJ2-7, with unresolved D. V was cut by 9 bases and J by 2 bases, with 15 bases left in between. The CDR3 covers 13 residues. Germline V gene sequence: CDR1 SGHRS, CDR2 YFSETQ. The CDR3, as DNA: TGCGCCATTTATAAGACAATAACCTACGAGCAGTACTTC. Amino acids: CAIYKTITYEQYF. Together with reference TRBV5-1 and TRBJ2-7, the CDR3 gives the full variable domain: KAGVTQTPRYLIKTRGQQVTLSCSPISGHRSVSWYQQTPGQGLQFLFEYFSETQRNKGNFPGRFSGRQFSNSRSEMNVSTLELGDSALYLCAIYKTITYEQYFGPGTRLTVT.

For the CDR3, the DNA is TGTGCCAGCAGGACCCTAAGACAGGGGAACCAAGAGACCCAGTACTTC. Its translation is CASRTLRQGNQETQYF. The J gene is TRBJ2-5, the V gene TRBV27; 8 nucleotides align to TRBD1. With 6 bases clipped from V and 0 bases from J, the junction kept 9 bases outside the gene matches. The CDR3 extends over 16 amino acids. Per germline, CDR1 MNHEY and CDR2 SMNVEV (reference sequence).

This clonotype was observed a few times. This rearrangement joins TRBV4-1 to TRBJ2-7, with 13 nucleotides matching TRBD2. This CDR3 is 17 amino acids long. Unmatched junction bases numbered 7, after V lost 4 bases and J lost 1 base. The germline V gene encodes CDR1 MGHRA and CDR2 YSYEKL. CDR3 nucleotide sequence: TGCGCCAGCAGCCGAGGGACTAGCGGGATACCATCCTACGAGCAGTACTTC. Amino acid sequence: CASSRGTSGIPSYEQYF.

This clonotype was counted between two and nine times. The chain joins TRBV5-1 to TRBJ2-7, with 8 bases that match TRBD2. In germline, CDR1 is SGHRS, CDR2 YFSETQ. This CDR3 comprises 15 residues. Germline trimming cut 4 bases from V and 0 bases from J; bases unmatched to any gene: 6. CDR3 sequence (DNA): TGCGCCAGCAGCCGAGGGACTAGTGACTCCTACGAGCAGTACTTC. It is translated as CASSRGTSDSYEQYF.

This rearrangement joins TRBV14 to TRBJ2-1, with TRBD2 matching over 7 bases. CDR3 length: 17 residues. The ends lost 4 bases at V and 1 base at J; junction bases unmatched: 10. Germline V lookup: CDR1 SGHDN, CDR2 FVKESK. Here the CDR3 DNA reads TGTGCCAGCAGCCCCCCTTGGGGGGGTCGGTCCTACAATGAGCAGTTCTTC. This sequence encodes CASSPPWGGRSYNEQFF.

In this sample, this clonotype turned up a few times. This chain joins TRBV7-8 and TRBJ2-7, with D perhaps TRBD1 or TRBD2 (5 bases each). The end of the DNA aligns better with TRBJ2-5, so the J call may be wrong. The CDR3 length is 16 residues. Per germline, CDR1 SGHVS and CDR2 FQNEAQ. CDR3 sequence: CASSLASGLGKETQYF. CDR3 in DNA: TGTGCCAGCAGCTTAGCATCGGGGCTCGGGAAAGAGACCCAGTACTTC.

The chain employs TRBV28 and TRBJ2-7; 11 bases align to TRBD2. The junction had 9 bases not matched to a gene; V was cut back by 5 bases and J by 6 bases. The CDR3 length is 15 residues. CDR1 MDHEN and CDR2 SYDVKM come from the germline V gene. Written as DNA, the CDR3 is TGTGCCAGCAGTAATATAGCGGGAGGGCAAAGCGAGCAGTACTTC. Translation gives CASSNIAGGQSEQYF.

CDR3 loop: CASRGAEQFF. CDR3 coding DNA: TGTGCCAGTAGGGGAGCTGAGCAGTTCTTC. The V and J genes are TRBV19 and TRBJ2-1; D is perhaps TRBD2 (5 bases). V shed 6 bases and J shed 9 bases, with 6 bases lying between them. This CDR3 spans 10 amino acids. Per the germline V gene, CDR1 is LNHDA and CDR2 is SQIVND (reference sequence).

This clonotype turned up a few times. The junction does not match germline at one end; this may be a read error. As DNA, the CDR3 is TGTGCCAGCGGCCAAGGAGCGACGAACACCGGGGAACTGTTTTTT. This sequence encodes CASGQGATNTGELFF. The chain recombines TRBV11-2 with TRBJ2-2, with D tentatively TRBD2 (5 bases). CDR1 is SGHAT, CDR2 FQNNGV, per germline. This CDR3 contains 15 residues.

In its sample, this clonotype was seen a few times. CDR3 protein: CASSLGTSGDNEQFF. The CDR3 DNA is TGTGCCAGCAGCCTTGGGACTAGCGGAGACAATGAGCAGTTCTTC. V and J are TRBV9 and TRBJ2-1; 11 bases are shared with TRBD2. The CDR3 is made up of 15 amino acids. Germline lookup yields CDR1 SGDLS and CDR2 YYNGEE. With V trimmed by 4 bases and J by 5 bases, 5 bases remained unmatched.

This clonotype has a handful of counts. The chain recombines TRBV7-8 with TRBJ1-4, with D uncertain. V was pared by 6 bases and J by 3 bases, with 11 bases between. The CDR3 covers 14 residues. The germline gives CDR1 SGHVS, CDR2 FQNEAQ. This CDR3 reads CASSPTGANEKLFF. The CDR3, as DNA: TGTGCCAGCAGTCCAACTGGTGCTAATGAAAAACTGTTTTTT.

DNA of the CDR3: TGTGCCAGCAGTGTGGGGACAGGGGGGACCTACGAGCAGTACTTC. Protein sequence: CASSVGTGGTYEQYF. The chain couples TRBV27 to TRBJ2-7; TRBD1 matches 11 bases. CDR3 length: 15 amino acids. Per the germline V gene, CDR1 is MNHEY and CDR2 is SMNVEV (reference sequence). Germline trimming cut 5 bases from V and 2 bases from J; bases unmatched to any gene: 5.

As DNA, the CDR3 is TGCAGTGCTAAAGGGGTTCTTGAAAAACTGTTTTTT. This translates into CSAKGVLEKLFF. The chain recombines TRBV20-1 with TRBJ1-4; D might be TRBD1 (5 bases). V shed 4 bases and J shed 7 bases, with 10 bases lying between them. This CDR3 contains 12 residues. CDR1 is DFQATT, CDR2 SNEGSKA, per germline (reference sequence).

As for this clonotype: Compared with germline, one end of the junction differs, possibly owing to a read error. The CDR3 loop reads CASRGAGSGLYNERFF. CDR3 nucleotides: TGTGCCAGCAGGGGGGCAGGTAGCGGCCTTTACAATGAGCGGTTCTTC. The V call is TRBV6-5, the J call TRBJ2-1, with D tentatively TRBD1 or TRBD2 (6 bases each). The CDR3 is made up of 16 amino acids. Germline V gene lookup returns CDR1 MNHEY and CDR2 SVGAGI.

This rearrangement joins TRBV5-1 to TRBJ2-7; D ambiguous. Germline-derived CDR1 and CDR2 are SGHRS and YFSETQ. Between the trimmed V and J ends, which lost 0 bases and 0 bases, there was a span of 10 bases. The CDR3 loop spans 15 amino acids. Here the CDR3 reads CASSLEAESSYEQYF. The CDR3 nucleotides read TGCGCCAGCAGCTTGGAGGCAGAGAGCTCCTACGAGCAGTACTTC.

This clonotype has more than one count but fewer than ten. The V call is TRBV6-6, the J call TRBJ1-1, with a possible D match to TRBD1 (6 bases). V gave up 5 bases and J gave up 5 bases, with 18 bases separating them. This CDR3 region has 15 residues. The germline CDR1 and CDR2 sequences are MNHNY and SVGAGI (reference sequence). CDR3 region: CASSRRQALWTEAFF. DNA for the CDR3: TGTGCCAGCAGTCGACGACAGGCCCTATGGACTGAAGCTTTCTTT.

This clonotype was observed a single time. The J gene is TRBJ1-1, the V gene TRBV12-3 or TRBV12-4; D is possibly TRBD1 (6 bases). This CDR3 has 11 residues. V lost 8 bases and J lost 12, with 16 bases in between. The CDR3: CASSWGRATFF. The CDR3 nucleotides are TGTGCCAGCTCGTGGGGGCGGGCGACTTTCTTT.

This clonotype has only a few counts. The CDR3 DNA reads as TGTGCCACCAGTGATGGCGGTTTTCCGGGGTTCTTC. Protein: CATSDGGFPGFF. This chain uses TRBV24-1 with TRBJ2-1; no definite D call. The CDR3 is 12 amino acids. Trimming left V 3 bases short and J 15 bases short, with 14 bases between. Germline V lookup: CDR1 KGHDR, CDR2 SFDVKD.

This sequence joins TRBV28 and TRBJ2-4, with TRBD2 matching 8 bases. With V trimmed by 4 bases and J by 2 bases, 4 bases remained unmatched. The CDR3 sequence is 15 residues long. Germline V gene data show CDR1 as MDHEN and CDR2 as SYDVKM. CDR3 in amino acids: CASSYPGGTKNIQYF. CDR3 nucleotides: TGTGCCAGCAGTTATCCGGGGGGGACCAAAAACATTCAGTACTTC. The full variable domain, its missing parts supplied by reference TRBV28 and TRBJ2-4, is DVKVTQSSRYLVKRTGEKVFLECVQDMDHENMFWYRQDPGLGLRLIYFSYDVKMKEKGDIPEGYSVSREKKERFSLILESASTNQTSMYLCASSYPGGTKNIQYFGAGTRLSVL.

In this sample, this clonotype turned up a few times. The CDR3 DNA is TGTGCCAGCAGTTACGGGACCACAAACCAAGAGACCCAGTACTTC. It is translated as CASSYGTTNQETQYF. This chain uses TRBV6-5 with TRBJ2-5, with D tentatively TRBD1 or TRBD2 (5 bases each). Trimming stripped 2 bases from V and 0 bases from J, with 10 bases between. This CDR3 has 15 amino acids. CDR1 and CDR2 from the germline V gene are MNHEY and SVGAGI.